What follows are 23 T cell receptor beta chains derived from one specimen sequenced in a study of T cell clonality in common variable immunodeficiency. Overall study findings and caveats: In common variable immunodeficiency, TCR beta chains reportedly carried fewer deletions and N-nucleotide insertions.

Profiled with immunoSEQ multiplex PCR; TCRdb holds only in-frame clones, not every one. In total the sample includes about 21,000 clones, none of them seen once. These receptors lack a known antigen. Sample: peripheral blood mononuclear cells. The source is a human donor with common variable immunodeficiency.

This clone was observed at least ten times. The read terminates 3 residues ahead of where the CDR3 ends, so the germline J gene completes it. The chain couples TRBV19 to TRBJ2-7, with 12 bases fitting TRBD2. Germline loops: CDR1 LNHDA, CDR2 SQIVND (reference sequence). Losses at the gene ends were 3 bases for V and 6 bases for J; bases not matched to a gene: 6. There are 15 residues in the CDR3. CDR3 DNA (partial): TGTGCCAGTAGTATGGCTAGCGGGGGGGCCGGCGAG. Protein sequence: CASSMASGGAGE. The whole CDR3 reads CASSMASGGAGEQYF. The variable domain in full, completed from reference TRBV19 and TRBJ2-7, reads DGGITQSPKYLFRKEGQNVTLSCEQNLNHDAMYWYRQDPGQGLRLIYYSQIVNDFQKGDIAEGYSVSREKKESFPLTVTSAQKNPTAFYLCASSMASGGAGEQYFGPGTRLTVT.

This clone has at least ten counts. Coverage ceases 3 residues before the CDR3 finishes, and the germline J gene fills in the end. The J gene is TRBJ2-2, the V gene TRBV5-1; D might be TRBD1 (6 bases). This CDR3 contains 16 residues. The V gene's germline CDR1 is SGHRS and CDR2 YFSETQ. Trimming left V 5 bases short and J 0 bases short, with 14 bases between. CDR3 DNA (partial): TGCGCCAGCAGTTACTACAGGGAATCGAACACCGGGGAG. It translates to CASSYYRESNTGE. The whole CDR3 protein is CASSYYRESNTGELFF.

There are many counts of this clone. The DNA ends 3 residues before the CDR3 does, and the rest of the CDR3 is filled in from the germline J gene. The gene calls are TRBV30 and TRBJ1-4; D is uncertain. V shed 4 bases and J shed 5 bases, with 8 bases lying between them. Per germline, CDR1 GTSNPN and CDR2 SVGIG (reference sequence). This CDR3 has 12 residues. CDR3 amino acids: CAWTHSNEKLFF. The covered CDR3 bases are TGTGCCTGGACCCACAGCAATGAAAAA.

This clone was observed a few times. The CDR3 goes on 3 residues after the read ends, and that part is filled in from the germline J gene. V is TRBV20-1 and J is TRBJ1-1, with D maybe TRBD1 (5 bases). V lost 0 bases to trimming and J lost 5 bases, with 16 bases between them. This CDR3 is 15 amino acids long. Germline V gene lookup returns CDR1 DFQATT and CDR2 SNEGSKA (reference sequence). The part of the CDR3 DNA that was read is TGCAGTGCTAGAGATCAGGGAAAGGGGAGGACTGAA. It encodes CSARDQGKGRTE. The entire CDR3 sequence reads CSARDQGKGRTEAFF.

This clone showed up many times. The CDR3 end falls 3 residues outside the read, so it is completed with the germline J gene. This chain links TRBV6-4 with TRBJ1-1; 10 positions agree with TRBD1. Unmatched junction bases numbered 9, after V lost 7 bases and J lost 7 bases. The CDR3 has 14 amino acids. Germline-derived CDR1 and CDR2 are MRHNA and SNTAGT. The DNA read from the CDR3 is TGTGCCAGCACCATGAACCGGGACAGGGGTGAA. Translated: CASTMNRDRGE. The CDR3 in its entirety is CASTMNRDRGEAFF.

This clone was counted ten times or more. The observed sequence ends 3 residues before the CDR3 terminus, with the missing tail filled in from the germline J gene. The chain is built from TRBV5-5 and TRBJ2-7; 9 bases line up with TRBD1. The CDR3 is made up of 15 amino acids. Trimming at V came to 0 bases and at J to 2 bases, leaving 3 bases not matched to a gene. Germline V gives CDR1 SGHKS, CDR2 YYEKEE (reference sequence). CDR3 bases read: TGTGCCAGCAGCTTGGGGGGGGACAGGGCCTACGAG. This gives the protein CASSLGGDRAYE. The CDR3, in full, reads CASSLGGDRAYEQYF.

This clone has ten or more counts. The CDR3 is cut off 3 residues early in the read; its end comes from the germline J gene. The chain joins TRBV20-1 to TRBJ1-2, with 12 bases aligning to TRBD1. CDR1 and CDR2 from the germline V gene are DFQATT and SNEGSKA (reference sequence). The CDR3 is made up of 16 amino acids. The chain's CDR3 is CSARVTGTGGAKGYTF. The sequenced CDR3 bases are TGCAGTGCTAGAGTGACCGGGACAGGGGGCGCGAAAGGC.

This clone was detected a few times. The CDR3 reads CATRSYGYTF. Incomplete CDR3 DNA: TGTGCCACGCGGTCCTATGGC. The J gene is TRBJ1-2, the V gene TRBV19; no firm D call. The read halts 3 residues ahead of the CDR3 end, with the missing end drawn from the germline J gene. This CDR3 is 10 amino acids long. Trimming left V 10 bases short and J 4 bases short, with 7 bases between. Germline CDR1 and CDR2: LNHDA and SQIVND (reference sequence). Together with reference TRBV19 and TRBJ1-2, the CDR3 gives the full variable domain: DGGITQSPKYLFRKEGQNVTLSCEQNLNHDAMYWYRQDPGQGLRLIYYSQIVNDFQKGDIAEGYSVSREKKESFPLTVTSAQKNPTAFYLCATRSYGYTFGSGTRLTVV.

This clone was counted many times. Coverage ceases 3 residues before the CDR3 finishes, and the germline J gene fills in the end. The chain combines TRBV19 with TRBJ1-4; possibly TRBD1 for D (5 bases). The CDR3 contains 16 residues. The germline V gene encodes CDR1 LNHDA and CDR2 SQIVND (reference sequence). V lost 7 bases and J 8 bases, leaving 23 bases between the germline ends. This chain's CDR3 is CASTGGSGGGAEKLFF. CDR3 DNA (partial): TGTGCCAGTACCGGGGGGTCCGGCGGCGGGGCCGAAAAA. Complete variable domain (other parts from reference TRBV19 and TRBJ1-4): DGGITQSPKYLFRKEGQNVTLSCEQNLNHDAMYWYRQDPGQGLRLIYYSQIVNDFQKGDIAEGYSVSREKKESFPLTVTSAQKNPTAFYLCASTGGSGGGAEKLFFGSGTQLSVL.

This clone was seen repeatedly, ten times or more. The CDR3 DNA, read in part, is TGTGCCAGCAGCTTCCGGACAGGGGAGTCACCC. Protein: CASSFRTGESP. The whole CDR3 sequence reads CASSFRTGESPLHF. The chain couples TRBV5-8 to TRBJ1-6, with 9 positions matching TRBD1. The read ends 3 residues before the CDR3 terminus; that terminus is restored from the germline J gene. The trim removed 2 bases at V and 10 bases at J, leaving 4 bases unmatched. Germline CDR1 reads SGHTS; CDR2 reads YDEGEE. This CDR3 comprises 14 residues. The whole variable domain, filled in from reference TRBV5-8 and TRBJ1-6, reads EAGVTQSPTHLIKTRGQQATLRCSPISGHTSVYWYQQALGLGLQFLLWYDEGEERNRGNFPPRFSGRQFPNYSSELNVNALELEDSALYLCASSFRTGESPLHFGNGTRLTVT.

This clone was observed at least ten times. Read sequence stops 3 residues before the CDR3 end, and the germline J gene provides the missing end. V and J are TRBV5-1 and TRBJ2-4; tentative D call: TRBD1 (5 bases). Germline values: CDR1 SGHRS, CDR2 YFSETQ. The CDR3 contains 15 residues. The V end was cut by 4 bases, the J end by 9 bases, with 20 bases between. Partial CDR3 DNA: TGCGCCAGCAGCGATACGACCACCCAGGGTGGCATT. Its protein is CASSDTTTQGGI. The full CDR3 reads CASSDTTTQGGIQYF.

This clone has a count of ten or more. The observed sequence ends 3 residues before the CDR3 terminus, with the missing tail filled in from the germline J gene. This chain joins TRBV23-1 and TRBJ1-5, with 7 bases aligning to TRBD1. TRBV23-1 is classed as an ORF, of uncertain function. J was trimmed by 3 bases and V by 4 bases; bases with no gene match: 9. This CDR3 comprises 16 residues. The CDR3 reads CASSPTGTETNQPQHF. The sequenced part of the CDR3 DNA is TGCGCCAGCAGTCCTACGGGGACAGAGACCAATCAGCCC.

The table lists this clone with many counts. The read terminates 3 residues before the CDR3 end, so the remaining end is supplied by the germline J gene. The chain carries TRBV9 and TRBJ2-3, with D possibly TRBD2 on 7 matching bases. The V and J ends lost 4 bases and 2 bases respectively, with 17 bases between them. Germline loops: CDR1 SGDLS, CDR2 YYNGEE. CDR3 length: 16 amino acids. Incomplete CDR3 DNA: TGTGCCAGCAGCCCTCTCCGGGGGGCAGCCACAGATACG. This sequence encodes CASSPLRGAATDT. The full CDR3 sequence reads CASSPLRGAATDTQYF.

This clone was found many times. The read is 3 residues too short to cover the CDR3 end, so that end is filled in from the germline J gene. The V and J genes are TRBV5-1 and TRBJ1-6, with 7 bases fitting TRBD1. The CDR3 spans 16 residues. Germline CDR1 reads SGHRS; CDR2 reads YFSETQ. The V gene end was trimmed by 4 bases and the J gene end by 2 bases; junction bases not matched to a gene: 6. CDR3 bases read: TGCGCCAGCAGCGATTACAGGGGTACCTATAATTCACCC. It translates to CASSDYRGTYNSP. The full CDR3 protein reads CASSDYRGTYNSPLHF.

This clone appeared many times. Incomplete CDR3 DNA: TGTGCCAGCAGCCGGGGGAACTATGGC. As protein: CASSRGNYG. The complete CDR3 sequence is CASSRGNYGYTF. The chain couples TRBV7-9 to TRBJ1-2; D might be TRBD1 (5 bases). The sequenced fragment ends 3 residues before the CDR3 boundary, so the rest is inferred from the germline J gene. Trimming removed 5 bases from V and 2 bases from J, with 6 bases in between. Germline CDR1 is SEHNR and CDR2 is FQNEAQ (reference sequence). The CDR3 length is 12 residues. Combining the CDR3 with reference TRBV7-9 and TRBJ1-2 gives the whole variable domain DTGVSQNPRHKITKRGQNVTFRCDPISEHNRLYWYRQTLGQGPEFLTYFQNEAQLEKSRLLSDRFSAERPKGSFSTLEIQRTEQGDSAMYLCASSRGNYGYTFGSGTRLTVV.

Ten or more counts support this clone. The read finishes 3 residues shy of the CDR3 end, and the germline J gene is used to complete it. The rearrangement uses TRBV11-2 and TRBJ1-6, with 8 bases matching TRBD1. Trimming at V came to 6 bases and at J to 7 bases, leaving 8 bases not matched to a gene. CDR3 length: 15 amino acids. Per the germline V gene, CDR1 is SGHAT and CDR2 is FQNNGV. The part of the CDR3 DNA that was read is TGTGCCAGCAGAAGTGGGACAGGTCTAAATTCACCC. Translated: CASRSGTGLNSP. The whole CDR3 protein is CASRSGTGLNSPLHF.

This clone was seen ten or more times. CDR3 DNA (partial): TGCGCCAGCACCGGAATCCGCGGGGCAGATACG. It translates to CASTGIRGADT. The full CDR3 sequence reads CASTGIRGADTQYF. The chain links TRBV5-1 to TRBJ2-3, with D possibly being TRBD2 (6 bases). The DNA ends 3 residues before the CDR3 does, and the rest of the CDR3 is filled in from the germline J gene. The germline V gene has CDR1 SGHRS and CDR2 YFSETQ. The CDR3 spans 14 residues. V shed 6 bases and J shed 4 bases, with 15 bases lying between them.

This clone occurred many times. The read comes to an end 3 residues before the CDR3 does, leaving the germline J gene to fill in the end. The chain uses TRBV5-1 and TRBJ2-6, with TRBD1 as a possible D gene (6 bases). Germline V gene data show CDR1 as SGHRS and CDR2 as YFSETQ. The CDR3 contains 14 residues. The germline V and J ends were trimmed by 0 bases and 7 bases, with 8 bases remaining between them. The DNA read from the CDR3 is TGCGCCAGCAGCTTGGAAGGGACAGCCAACGTC. It translates to CASSLEGTANV. The whole CDR3 reads CASSLEGTANVLTF.

This clone was counted ten times or more. The sequence runs out 3 residues before the end of the CDR3; the remainder is reconstructed from the germline J gene. The chain combines TRBV12-3 or TRBV12-4 with TRBJ2-3, with 7 bases fitting TRBD1. V gave up 6 bases and J gave up 4 bases; unmatched junction bases: 4. This CDR3 has 13 residues. Incomplete CDR3 DNA: TGTGCCAGCAGACCGGGACAGTCAGATACG. Encoded protein: CASRPGQSDT. The whole CDR3 protein is CASRPGQSDTQYF.

There are many counts of this clone. The read ends 3 residues shy of where the CDR3 ends; the end is completed using the germline J gene. This chain links TRBV5-1 with TRBJ2-7; 8 positions agree with TRBD1. The CDR3 runs 14 residues. Germline values: CDR1 SGHRS, CDR2 YFSETQ. V was clipped by 0 bases and J by 4 bases; unmatched bases: 3. CDR3 DNA (partial): TGCGCCAGCAGCTTGGGGACAGGGCGGTACGAG. Protein product: CASSLGTGRYE. The CDR3 as a whole reads CASSLGTGRYEQYF.

This clone was detected many times. The DNA ends 3 residues before the CDR3 does, and the rest of the CDR3 is filled in from the germline J gene. This chain uses TRBV5-1 with TRBJ2-5; 7 positions agree with TRBD2. This CDR3 has 15 residues. Trimming cost V 1 base and J 0 bases; bases outside gene matches: 3. The germline V gene encodes CDR1 SGHRS and CDR2 YFSETQ. CDR3 loop: CASSLRGGYQETQYF. The sequenced part of the CDR3 DNA is TGCGCCAGCAGCTTGCGCGGGGGATACCAAGAGACC.

By proportion, this clone is medium-sized. The CDR3 end falls 3 residues outside the read, so it is completed with the germline J gene. The chain joins TRBV9 to TRBJ1-5; D is perhaps TRBD1 (6 bases). The CDR3 is made up of 17 amino acids. The V and J ends lost 3 bases and 2 bases respectively, with 18 bases between them. Per germline, CDR1 SGDLS and CDR2 YYNGEE. CDR3 sequence: CASSGGGGYWGNQPQHF. The CDR3 DNA, read in part, is TGTGCCAGCAGCGGAGGGGGGGGGTATTGGGGCAATCAGCCC.

Ten or more counts support this clone. The CDR3 end is not reached by the read, which stops 3 residues before it; the germline J gene fills it in. V is TRBV20-1 and J is TRBJ1-5; tentatively, D is TRBD1 (5 bases). The germline gives CDR1 DFQATT, CDR2 SNEGSKA (reference sequence). The germline V and J ends were trimmed by 0 bases and 6 bases, with 15 bases remaining between them. CDR3 size: 15 residues. The CDR3 DNA, read in part, is TGCAGTGCTAGAGATCAGCTCGGGGGAAGTCAGCCC. Its translation is CSARDQLGGSQP. From start to end, the CDR3 is CSARDQLGGSQPQHF.